One sample yielded the 5 T cell receptor beta chains listed below, sequenced in a study of cytomegalovirus exposure and HLA in healthy donors. Use of 60 Vbeta and 13 Jbeta primers characterized the PCR. Measured with immunoSEQ multiplex PCR; TCRdb has only the in-frame clones, and not every one. The data show about 130,000 clones, 80% seen once. Sequencing was performed on PBMCs. Source of these receptors: a male donor in good health and CMV-seronegative.

This clone was seen a single time. The V and J genes are TRBV7-2 and TRBJ1-2; D not certain. Per germline, CDR1 SGHTA and CDR2 FQGNSA. The length of the CDR3 is 13 residues. V shed 5 bases and J shed 5 bases, with 12 bases lying between them. The CDR3 sequence is CASSASQAYGYTF. The CDR3 DNA is TGTGCCAGCAGCGCCTCCCAGGCTTATGGCTACACCTTC.

The rearrangement uses TRBV9 and TRBJ1-2; 10 bases map to TRBD1. This CDR3 comprises 16 residues. Unmatched junction bases numbered 6, after V lost 0 bases and J lost 4 bases. Per germline, CDR1 SGDLS and CDR2 YYNGEE. CDR3 loop: CASSVVPTGGAYGYTF. CDR3 DNA sequence: TGTGCCAGCAGCGTAGTCCCGACAGGGGGCGCCTATGGCTACACCTTC.

The gene calls are TRBV5-1 and TRBJ2-7; 9 positions match TRBD1. V gave up 3 bases and J gave up 4 bases; unmatched junction bases: 8. The CDR3 contains 15 residues. Germline V gene data show CDR1 as SGHRS and CDR2 as YFSETQ. The CDR3 DNA follows: TGCGCCAGCAGCTCGAGGGGGGACAGGGTTTACGAGCAGTACTTC. Its protein product is CASSSRGDRVYEQYF.

The rearrangement links TRBV27 to TRBJ2-1; 9 bases fit TRBD2. This CDR3 has 16 residues. The V gene end was trimmed by 2 bases and the J gene end by 7 bases; junction bases not matched to a gene: 9. Germline CDR1 and CDR2: MNHEY and SMNVEV (reference sequence). For the CDR3, the DNA is TGTGCCAGCAGTTTAGTCACAACGCGGGAGGGGAATGAGCAGTTCTTC. This sequence encodes CASSLVTTREGNEQFF.

This clone was counted only a few times. A junction end diverges from the germline sequence, so it may reflect a read error. The chain carries TRBV6-5 and TRBJ2-7, with TRBD2 matching 11 bases. The CDR3 totals 15 residues. The germline V gene encodes CDR1 MNHEY and CDR2 SVGAGI. The CDR3 DNA reads TGTGCCAGCAGTCACTCCCTAGCGGGAGGTTACGAGCAGTACTTC. Protein sequence: CASSHSLAGGYEQYF.